This is a list of T cell receptor beta chains from one sample in a study of T cell repertoires in cytomegalovirus infection. Their antigen targets remain unknown. TCRdb itself ran the reads through MiXCR, one entry per CDR3 protein. The sample consists of roughly 80,000 distinct CDR3 sequences, 20% to 30% of them appearing once. The material sequenced was CD8+ T cells from cultured PBMCs, taken from culture after CMV antigen stimulation. The receptors were sampled from a human donor in good health (CMV status not recorded). Some clones in this sample may be carry-over from other donors' samples. CDR3s include the opening cysteine and the closing phenylalanine or tryptophan. A D gene is named only where the DNA matches it firmly. Where a row states a size, it is once, few, many or the class of an expanded clone; other rows omit it.

j_call	v_call	d_call	clone_size	cdr3_nt	cdr3_aa
TRBJ2-5	TRBV12-3/TRBV12-4	NA	NA	TGTGCCAGCAGTTTGGGGCAGCAAGAGACCCAGTACTTC	CASSLGQQETQYF
TRBJ2-1	TRBV20-1	NA	NA	TGCAGTGCTAGAAGGGACAGGGGCATAGCGGGAGGGAACAATGAGCAGTTCTTC	CSARRDRGIAGGNNEQFF
TRBJ1-4	TRBV5-4	NA	NA	TGTGCCAGCTCTCAGGGGAATGAAAAACTGTTTTTT	CASSQGNEKLFF
TRBJ2-6	TRBV9	NA	NA	TGTGCCAGCAGCTCATCGGGGTCAGGTCGGTCCGGGGCCAACGTCCTGACTTTC	CASSSSGSGRSGANVLTF
TRBJ1-1	TRBV20-1	TRBD1	NA	TGCAGTGCCCGAGGCAGGGGGTGGACTGAAGCTTTCTTT	CSARGRGWTEAFF
TRBJ2-1	TRBV29-1	NA	NA	TGCAGCGTTGAAGATTCCCCGGATGAGCAGTTCTTC	CSVEDSPDEQFF
TRBJ2-1	TRBV7-2	TRBD2	many	TGTGCCAGCAGCTCCGGGACTAGGGGGGTCGATGAGCAGTTCTTC	CASSSGTRGVDEQFF
TRBJ2-5	TRBV5-1	TRBD2	NA	TGCGCCAGCAGCCCCGGACTAGCGGGGGGGCTAGAGACCCAGTACTTC	CASSPGLAGGLETQYF
TRBJ1-2	TRBV7-2	NA	few	TGTGCCAGCAGCACCCCGGACCCGCTGGGCTACACCTTC	CASSTPDPLGYTF
TRBJ1-1	TRBV12-3/TRBV12-4	NA	many	TGTGCCAGCAGTTTAGGATCGCCGGGGAACACTGAAGCTTTCTTT	CASSLGSPGNTEAFF
TRBJ1-4	TRBV27	NA	NA	TGTGCCAGCAGTTCAGCGGCAACTAATGAAAAACTGTTTTTT	CASSSAATNEKLFF
TRBJ1-6	TRBV10-3	NA	NA	TGTGCCATCAGTGAGGGGGCGGGGGAATTTGGTTCACCCCTCCACTTT	CAISEGAGEFGSPLHF
TRBJ2-2	TRBV29-1	NA	NA	TGCAGCGTTGAAGATCTTCCGGCAGGCCGAAACACCGGGGAGCTGTTTTTT	CSVEDLPAGRNTGELFF
TRBJ2-1	TRBV4-3	TRBD1	few	TGCGCCAGCAGCTTCGGGACAGGAAGGAGCTCCTACAATGAGCAGTTCTTC	CASSFGTGRSSYNEQFF
TRBJ2-5	TRBV4-1	NA	NA	TGCGCCAGCAGCCAAGTCAGGGGCGAGACCCAGTACTTC	CASSQVRGETQYF
TRBJ1-2	TRBV14	NA	few	TGTGCCAGCAGCCAAGACACCACCAGGGGTAACTATGGCTACACCTTC	CASSQDTTRGNYGYTF
TRBJ2-5	TRBV28	NA	few	TGTGCCAGCAGTTCCCCGGATGGTGAAGGGGTTAGAGAGACCCAGTACTTC	CASSSPDGEGVRETQYF
TRBJ1-2	TRBV6-1	NA	NA	TGTGCCAGCAGTGGCCACTATGGCTACACCTTC	CASSGHYGYTF
TRBJ2-3	TRBV7-7	NA	NA	TGTGCCAGCAGCTCATCATTACAGGGTTCCCACACAGATACGCAGTATTTT	CASSSSLQGSHTDTQYF
TRBJ2-3	TRBV7-9	NA	many	TGTGCCAGCAGCTCCTTGACTGCCGATACGCAGTATTTT	CASSSLTADTQYF